This TCR beta chain was captured by sequencing in a study of blood T cell repertoires in COVID-19. Germline loops: CDR1 SEHNR, CDR2 FQNEAQ (reference sequence). The CDR3 runs to 13 residues. Deletions cut 5 bases from V and 3 bases from J, with 10 bases between. Libraries were prepared by immunoSEQ multiplex PCR; TCRdb keeps only in-frame clonotypes and omits some of them. In the table there are over 150,000 clones, 70% to 90% of which are singletons. The sequencing input was peripheral blood. V usage is TRBV7-9 and J usage is TRBJ1-1; no firm D call. This receptor was identified in a man over 45 with active or convalescent COVID-19. As DNA, the CDR3 is TGTGCCAGCAGCCCTGGAGGCTACACTGAAGCTTTCTTT. This sequence encodes CASSPGGYTEAFF.